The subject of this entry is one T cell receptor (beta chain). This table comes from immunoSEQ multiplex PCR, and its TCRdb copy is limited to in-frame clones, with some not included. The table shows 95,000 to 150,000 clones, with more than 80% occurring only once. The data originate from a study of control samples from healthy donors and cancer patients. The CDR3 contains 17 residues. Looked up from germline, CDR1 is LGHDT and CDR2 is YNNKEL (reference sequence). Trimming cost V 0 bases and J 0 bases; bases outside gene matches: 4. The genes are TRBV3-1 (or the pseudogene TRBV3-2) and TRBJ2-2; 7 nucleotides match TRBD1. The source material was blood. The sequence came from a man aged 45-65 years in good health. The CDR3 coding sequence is TGTGCCAGCAGCCAAGAGACCGGGACAGCGAACACCGGGGAGCTGTTTTTT. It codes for CASSQETGTANTGELFF.